This record concerns one T cell receptor (beta chain) sequence. The antigen is undetermined. This sample is drawn from a study of T-cell memory formation after mild COVID-19. The study, taken as a whole, reports: CD4/CD8 balance characterized clones contracting day 15 to 85, and CD4+ skew characterized later expanders.

Barcoded TCR alpha and TCR beta cDNA libraries with UMIs came from 5'RACE using constant-segment primers. TCRdb re-called the 5' RACE reads through MiXCR, storing one row per CDR3 protein. The sample comprises 450,000 to 650,000 distinct CDR3 sequences, about 20% of which are singletons, and about 8.7% rests with the top ten. The source of this sequence is an adult woman who had mild COVID-19 (a few samples of this study predate the infection). Cell type and time point are not known. Sequencing input: PBMCs or a T cell subset sorted from them (not recorded which).

CDR3 in DNA: TGTGCCAGCAGCCCCCTGACAGGGACGGAGCCCCAGCATTTT. The encoded protein is CASSPLTGTEPQHF. This chain links TRBV12-3 or TRBV12-4 with TRBJ1-5; 7 bases are a match to TRBD1. The CDR3 runs 14 residues. Trimming took 6 bases from V and 8 from J; bases not matched to a gene: 10.